One sample yielded the 18 T cell receptor beta chains listed below, sequenced in a study of blood T cell repertoires in COVID-19 (dated by TCRdb to the early 2020s). The library was produced with the immunoSEQ multiplex PCR assay. TCRdb re-hosts the immuneACCESS table, in-frame sequences only. Its copies lack some clones; in the studies checked, an unresolved V gene accounts for under half of them, and the cause for the rest is not known. This sample gives over 85,000 clones in total; 65% to 90% of them show up just once. Less than 9.5% of the sample is in the top ten clones. The source material was peripheral blood. Receptors were obtained from a man aged 55-75 years with acute or convalescent COVID-19.

This clone was detected once. The CDR3 DNA reads as TGTGCCAGCCCCCGTAGGGGGGGGGAGAAGCCGAACTATGGCTACACCTTC. Amino acids: CASPRRGGEKPNYGYTF. The V call is TRBV30, the J call TRBJ1-2; possible D gene TRBD1, 6 bases. Trimming left V 8 bases short and J 2 bases short, with 27 bases between. CDR3 size: 17 residues. Looked up from germline, CDR1 is GTSNPN and CDR2 is SVGIG (reference sequence).

The chain employs TRBV7-9 and TRBJ1-1, with TRBD1 matching over 10 bases. Germline V CDR1 and CDR2: SEHNR, FQNEAQ (reference sequence). The ends lost 3 bases at V and 3 bases at J; junction bases unmatched: 13. This CDR3 is built from 18 residues. The CDR3, as DNA: TGTGCCAGCAGCTTGAATCCGGGACAGGGGTTTATGGACACTGAAGCTTTCTTT. Its protein product is CASSLNPGQGFMDTEAFF.

V and J are TRBV5-1 and TRBJ2-1, with 16 bases identical to TRBD2. This CDR3 comprises 20 residues. Germline V gene data show CDR1 as SGHRS and CDR2 as YFSETQ. Trimming took 0 bases from V and 0 from J; bases not matched to a gene: 6. In DNA form, the CDR3 reads TGCGCCAGCAGCTTGGATGGGACTAGCGGGAGGGCCGGCTCCTACAATGAGCAGTTCTTC. Protein product: CASSLDGTSGRAGSYNEQFF.

The rearrangement joins TRBV12-3 or TRBV12-4 to TRBJ1-2, with TRBD1 matching 9 bases. Trimming took 6 bases from V and 7 from J; bases not matched to a gene: 6. CDR3 length: 13 amino acids. CDR3 nucleotides: TGTGCCAGCAGACCCGGGACAGGGACTGGCTACACCTTC. Its translation is CASRPGTGTGYTF.

This chain joins TRBV11-2 and TRBJ2-7; tentative D call: TRBD2 (5 bases). The ends were cut back, 6 bases at V and 0 bases at J, with 15 bases in the middle. Germline-derived CDR1 and CDR2 are SGHAT and FQNNGV. CDR3 length equals 15 residues. DNA for the CDR3: TGTGCCAGCAGGGATTTCCGAGGGAGCTCCTACGAGCAGTACTTC. This sequence encodes CASRDFRGSSYEQYF. Full variable domain (remainder filled in from reference TRBV11-2 and TRBJ2-7): EAGVAQSPRYKIIEKRQSVAFWCNPISGHATLYWYQQILGQGPKLLIQFQNNGVVDDSQLPKDRFSAERLKGVDSTLKIQPAKLEDSAVYLCASRDFRGSSYEQYFGPGTRLTVT.

The rearrangement links TRBV7-2 to TRBJ2-5, with 10 nucleotides matching TRBD1. The germline V gene encodes CDR1 SGHTA and CDR2 FQGNSA. Trimming at V came to 3 bases and at J to 4 bases, leaving 2 bases not matched to a gene. This CDR3 has 14 residues. The CDR3 bases are TGTGCCAGCAGCTTTGACAGGGGGCCAGAGACCCAGTACTTC. Translated: CASSFDRGPETQYF.

This clone was counted once. The genes are TRBV14 and TRBJ2-1, with TRBD2 identical over 13 bases. Germline V gene sequence: CDR1 SGHDN, CDR2 FVKESK. V lost 5 bases to trimming and J lost 4 bases; unmatched junction nucleotides: 5. The CDR3 totals 16 residues. CDR3 loop: CASSETGLAGYNEQFF. The CDR3 nucleotides are TGTGCCAGCAGCGAGACGGGACTAGCGGGGTACAATGAGCAGTTCTTC.

The gene calls are TRBV6-2 or TRBV6-3 and TRBJ2-2, with D possibly matching TRBD2 (5 bases). The CDR3 runs 16 residues. The V end was cut by 0 bases, the J end by 4 bases, with 12 bases between. The germline V gene has CDR1 MNHEY and CDR2 SVGEGT. CDR3 in amino acids: CASSYSASSITGELFF. In nucleotides, the CDR3 is TGTGCCAGCAGTTACTCTGCTAGCTCCATCACCGGGGAGCTGTTTTTT.

This chain links TRBV10-2 with TRBJ1-5; possible D gene TRBD1, 5 bases. The CDR3 length is 15 residues. Trimming left V 3 bases short and J 5 bases short, with 14 bases between. Germline V CDR1 and CDR2: WSHSY, SAAADI. Here the CDR3 reads CASSESGATYQPQHF. The CDR3 region has the DNA TGCGCCAGCAGTGAAAGCGGGGCCACATATCAGCCCCAGCATTTT.

The chain links TRBV30 to TRBJ1-6; D remains ambiguous. The CDR3 spans 14 residues. CDR1 is GTSNPN and CDR2 is SVGIG in the germline V gene (reference sequence). Deletions cut 4 bases from V and 7 bases from J, with 14 bases between. DNA for the CDR3: TGTGCCTGGACCGCGGACGGACTAAATTCACCCCTCCACTTT. It is translated as CAWTADGLNSPLHF.

The chain couples TRBV27 to TRBJ2-1; D gene ambiguous. V lost 5 bases to trimming and J lost 5 bases, with 7 bases between them. This CDR3 is built from 12 residues. Germline CDR1 MNHEY, CDR2 SMNVEV (reference sequence). CDR3 bases: TGTGCCAGCAGTACTCTTGACAATGAGCAGTTCTTC. This sequence encodes CASSTLDNEQFF.

The chain combines TRBV5-1 with TRBJ1-1; possibly TRBD1 for D (6 bases). Germline V lookup: CDR1 SGHRS, CDR2 YFSETQ. The V and J ends lost 6 bases and 0 bases respectively, with 21 bases between them. The CDR3 totals 17 residues. The CDR3 protein is CASKSYRGGSMNTEAFF. In DNA, the CDR3 is TGCGCCAGCAAATCGTATAGGGGGGGCAGCATGAACACTGAAGCTTTCTTT. The whole variable domain, filled in from reference TRBV5-1 and TRBJ1-1, reads KAGVTQTPRYLIKTRGQQVTLSCSPISGHRSVSWYQQTPGQGLQFLFEYFSETQRNKGNFPGRFSGRQFSNSRSEMNVSTLELGDSALYLCASKSYRGGSMNTEAFFGQGTRLTVV.

The V call is TRBV9, the J call TRBJ2-2; 8 positions agree with TRBD2. With 0 bases clipped from V and 1 base from J, the junction kept 2 bases outside the gene matches. The CDR3 runs to 16 residues. The germline CDR1 and CDR2 sequences are SGDLS and YYNGEE. The CDR3 is CASSVETSVNTGELFF. DNA for the CDR3: TGTGCCAGCAGCGTAGAGACTAGCGTGAACACCGGGGAGCTGTTTTTT.

This clone was seen a handful of times. The gene calls are TRBV19 and TRBJ2-1; no clear D. CDR1 is LNHDA and CDR2 is SQIVND in the germline V gene (reference sequence). The CDR3 is 14 amino acids. V gave up 3 bases and J gave up 1 base, with 7 bases separating them. Written as DNA, the CDR3 is TGTGCCAGTAGTATTGGCAGGTCCTACAATGAGCAGTTCTTC. Encoded protein: CASSIGRSYNEQFF.

The J gene is TRBJ2-3, the V gene TRBV5-5; no definite D call. Germline V gives CDR1 SGHKS, CDR2 YYEKEE (reference sequence). The CDR3 spans 13 residues. V was clipped by 0 bases and J by 7 bases, with 9 bases between them. CDR3 sequence reads: CASSLGSDNTQYF. As DNA, the CDR3 is TGTGCCAGCAGCTTGGGGTCAGACAATACGCAGTATTTT.

The V gene is TRBV3-1 (or the pseudogene TRBV3-2), the J gene TRBJ1-2; D not resolved. The CDR3 extends over 15 amino acids. Trimming took 2 bases from V and 1 from J, leaving 11 bases between them. Germline values: CDR1 LGHDT, CDR2 YNNKEL (reference sequence). CDR3 sequence (DNA): TGTGCCAGCAGCCAAATTGTTCCGGGTAACTATGGCTACACCTTC. This codes for CASSQIVPGNYGYTF.

The chain joins TRBV7-2 to TRBJ1-1; the match to TRBD1 covers 9 bases. CDR3 length: 16 amino acids. CDR1 is SGHTA and CDR2 is FQGNSA in the germline V gene. Trimming at V came to 5 bases and at J to 4 bases, leaving 11 bases not matched to a gene. Here the CDR3 reads CASSRAPGQGRTEAFF. Written as DNA, the CDR3 is TGTGCCAGCAGCAGAGCACCGGGACAGGGTCGCACTGAAGCTTTCTTT.

The chain uses TRBV10-3 and TRBJ2-1; tentatively, D is TRBD2 (5 bases). CDR1 ENHRY and CDR2 SYGVKD come from the germline V gene. V was shortened by 10 bases and J by 10 bases, with 20 bases between the two germline ends. CDR3 size: 13 residues. CDR3 coding DNA: TGTGCCACTGAGATTATCCTAGAGGGAGAGCAGTTCTTC. It encodes CATEIILEGEQFF.